The source of this T cell receptor (beta chain) is a study of T cell changes during pregnancy in multiple sclerosis. Assay: immunoSEQ multiplex PCR; the TCRdb copy retains only in-frame clones and omits some. Among tens of thousands of clones listed, 93% were seen once. The specimen was CD8+ T cells from peripheral blood mononuclear cells, collected in the third trimester of pregnancy. The origin of this receptor is a female donor with multiple sclerosis, enrolled in a pregnancy study.

CDR3 sequence: CASSLQREGYNEQFF. The CDR3, as DNA: TGTGCCAGCAGCCTCCAGCGGGAGGGCTACAATGAGCAGTTCTTC. V and J are TRBV4-2 and TRBJ2-1; 10 bases align to TRBD2. J was trimmed by 3 bases and V by 4 bases; bases with no gene match: 3. The CDR3 covers 15 residues. Looked up from germline, CDR1 is LGHNA and CDR2 is YNFKEQ.